The next 25 T cell receptor beta chains were all read from a single sample in a study of blood T cell repertoires in COVID-19. Generated by immunoSEQ multiplex PCR, the TCRdb table keeps only in-frame clones and is missing some. The table records about 170,000 clones, about 83% of them present only once. The sequenced sample was peripheral blood. The source is a woman in her sixties or seventies who had recovered from COVID-19.

The chain's CDR3 is CASSPRGPGQPQHF. The CDR3 DNA follows: TGTGCCAGCAGTCCTAGGGGGCCGGGTCAGCCCCAGCATTTT. The rearrangement uses TRBV6-7 and TRBJ1-5; the match to TRBD1 covers 7 bases. TRBV6-7 is treated as an ORF (open reading frame) with a function not yet certain. The ends lost 5 bases at V and 6 bases at J; junction bases unmatched: 7. This CDR3 comprises 14 residues.

This clone was recorded a few times. The chain is built from TRBV6-6 and TRBJ1-1; a possible D gene is TRBD1 (6 bases). The CDR3 loop spans 13 amino acids. V gave up 7 bases and J gave up 7 bases, with 16 bases separating them. Germline values: CDR1 MNHNY, CDR2 SVGAGI (reference sequence). CDR3 protein: CASIGSRGFEAFF. CDR3 nucleotides: TGTGCCAGCATCGGGTCCAGGGGATTTGAAGCTTTCTTT.

This clone was seen a few times. The chain combines TRBV7-2 with TRBJ2-7; TRBD2 might be the D (5 bases). The length of the CDR3 is 14 residues. Germline CDR1 and CDR2: SGHTA and FQGNSA. Trimming removed 5 bases at V and 7 bases at J, with 18 bases between. DNA of the CDR3: TGTGCCAGCAGCCCCGGGCGTCAAGGCGGGGAGCAGTACTTC. Its protein product is CASSPGRQGGEQYF.

This chain joins TRBV29-1 and TRBJ2-1; TRBD2 matches at 11 bases. With 4 bases clipped from V and 4 bases from J, the junction kept 18 bases outside the gene matches. CDR1 is SQVTM and CDR2 is ANQGSEA in the germline V gene. There are 19 residues in the CDR3. CDR3 sequence: CSVGGGPTRLAGRYNEQFF. The CDR3 DNA follows: TGCAGCGTTGGGGGAGGGCCCACAAGACTAGCGGGACGGTACAATGAGCAGTTCTTC.

The chain combines TRBV19 with TRBJ1-1; D is unresolved. Trimming removed 3 bases at V and 5 bases at J, with 13 bases between. The CDR3 length is 14 residues. Germline CDR1 is LNHDA and CDR2 is SQIVND (reference sequence). The CDR3 coding sequence is TGTGCCAGTAGTATTTGGTCGGGAGGGACTGAAGCTTTCTTT. This codes for CASSIWSGGTEAFF. Variable domain in full (rest from reference TRBV19 and TRBJ1-1): DGGITQSPKYLFRKEGQNVTLSCEQNLNHDAMYWYRQDPGQGLRLIYYSQIVNDFQKGDIAEGYSVSREKKESFPLTVTSAQKNPTAFYLCASSIWSGGTEAFFGQGTRLTVV.

This chain links TRBV29-1 with TRBJ2-1; 8 positions agree with TRBD1. V lost 7 bases, J lost 6 bases, and 8 bases stayed unmatched. Germline V gene sequence: CDR1 SQVTM, CDR2 ANQGSEA. The CDR3 has 13 residues. The CDR3 protein is CSADRDAGNEQFF. For the CDR3, the DNA is TGCAGCGCGGACAGGGACGCGGGCAATGAGCAGTTCTTC.

This clone has at least ten counts. The chain employs TRBV4-1 and TRBJ1-2, with D perhaps TRBD1 (5 bases). Germline V lookup: CDR1 MGHRA, CDR2 YSYEKL. The CDR3 covers 15 residues. The germline V and J ends were trimmed by 3 bases and 4 bases, with 15 bases remaining between them. Written as DNA, the CDR3 is TGCGCCAGCAGCCACCCCTCCGGGGGTAGCTATGGCTACACCTTC. Translation: CASSHPSGGSYGYTF.

V and J are TRBV4-2 and TRBJ2-7, with TRBD1 matching 10 bases. V shed 4 bases, J shed 4 bases, and the junction held 7 bases outside the gene matches. CDR1 and CDR2 from the germline V gene are LGHNA and YNFKEQ. The CDR3 is 15 amino acids. Here the CDR3 DNA reads TGTGCCAGCAGCCTCCGGACAGGGGGTCCATACGAGCAGTACTTC. It encodes CASSLRTGGPYEQYF.

The rearrangement links TRBV19 to TRBJ1-5, with D tentatively TRBD1 (5 bases). In germline, CDR1 is LNHDA, CDR2 SQIVND (reference sequence). Trimming pared 7 bases from V and 7 bases from J, leaving 14 bases between. The CDR3 runs to 13 residues. In DNA form, the CDR3 reads TGTGCCAGTACCACCGGGGGGGACCAGCCCCAGCATTTT. Translation: CASTTGGDQPQHF.

This rearrangement joins TRBV11-3 to TRBJ1-6, with unresolved D. The CDR3 length is 13 residues. V lost 3 bases and J 8 bases, leaving 8 bases between the germline ends. Germline V gene lookup returns CDR1 SGHNT and CDR2 YENEEA. This CDR3 reads CASSFGGDSPLHF. The CDR3 DNA reads as TGTGCCAGCAGCTTCGGCGGAGATTCACCCCTCCACTTT.

The CDR3 region has the DNA TGTGCCAGCTCACCAGTGGACAGGGAATATGGCTACACCTTC. Encoded protein: CASSPVDREYGYTF. The chain links TRBV18 to TRBJ1-2; 8 bases align to TRBD1. The CDR3 length is 14 residues. Germline CDR1 reads KGHSH; CDR2 reads LQKENI. The J segment lost 5 bases and the V segment lost 2 bases, leaving 4 bases of the junction unmatched. Using reference TRBV18 and TRBJ1-2 for the parts outside the CDR3, the full variable domain is NAGVMQNPRHLVRRRGQEARLRCSPMKGHSHVYWYRQLPEEGLKFMVYLQKENIIDESGMPKERFSAEFPKEGPSILRIQQVVRGDSAAYFCASSPVDREYGYTFGSGTRLTVV.

V and J are TRBV3-1 (or the pseudogene TRBV3-2) and TRBJ2-1, with TRBD2 identical over 16 bases. CDR3 length equals 15 residues. Trimming cost V 0 bases and J 15 bases; bases outside gene matches: 5. CDR1 LGHDT and CDR2 YNNKEL come from the germline V gene (reference sequence). CDR3 loop: CASSQEGGLAGGRFF. Here the CDR3 DNA reads TGTGCCAGCAGCCAAGAGGGGGGACTAGCGGGAGGGCGGTTCTTC.

This clone was detected ten times or more. The V call is TRBV12-3 or TRBV12-4, the J call TRBJ2-7, with 7 bases identical to TRBD1. CDR3 length: 13 residues. V shed 2 bases, J shed 4 bases, and the junction held 2 bases outside the gene matches. The CDR3 DNA is TGTGCCAGCAGTTTAAACAGGGGTTACGAGCAGTACTTC. This encodes CASSLNRGYEQYF.

This chain connects TRBV11-3 to TRBJ2-3; possibly TRBD2 for D (6 bases). V was cut by 5 bases and J by 8 bases, with 11 bases left in between. CDR3 length equals 12 residues. Per the germline V gene, CDR1 is SGHNT and CDR2 is YENEEA. The CDR3 is CASSPDGGTQYF. The CDR3 nucleotides read TGTGCCAGCAGCCCGGACGGGGGTACGCAGTATTTT.

V gene TRBV3-1 (or the pseudogene TRBV3-2) combines with J gene TRBJ1-1, with 7 nucleotides matching TRBD1. The CDR3 is 15 residues long. V lost 1 base and J lost 6; bases outside the gene matches: 8. Germline-derived CDR1 and CDR2 are LGHDT and YNNKEL (reference sequence). The CDR3 loop reads CASSQGGRGFAEAFF. The DNA of the CDR3 is TGTGCCAGCAGCCAAGGTGGCAGGGGGTTCGCTGAAGCTTTCTTT.

The genes are TRBV7-6 and TRBJ2-1; 10 positions match TRBD1. CDR1 is SGHVS, CDR2 FNYEAQ, per germline. This CDR3 is 16 amino acids long. The ends lost 3 bases at V and 7 bases at J; junction bases unmatched: 9. CDR3 nucleotide sequence: TGTGCCAGCAGCTTGGGCGGACAGGGGGTTGGGAATGAGCAGTTCTTC. Translated: CASSLGGQGVGNEQFF.

The chain couples TRBV7-2 to TRBJ1-2, with 9 bases identical to TRBD1. CDR3 length: 15 amino acids. Trimming removed 5 bases from V and 1 base from J; junction bases left unmatched: 5. In germline, CDR1 is SGHTA, CDR2 FQGNSA. CDR3: CASSAGTGNNYGYTF. The CDR3 coding sequence is TGTGCCAGCAGCGCCGGGACAGGGAATAACTATGGCTACACCTTC.

The V gene is TRBV3-1 (or the pseudogene TRBV3-2), the J gene TRBJ2-1; 11 bases line up with TRBD2. Unmatched junction bases numbered 3, after V lost 0 bases and J lost 2 bases. CDR3 size: 17 residues. Per the germline V gene, CDR1 is LGHDT and CDR2 is YNNKEL (reference sequence). As DNA, the CDR3 is TGTGCCAGCAGCCAAGACCTTAGCGGGGGGGCCTACAATGAGCAGTTCTTC. This codes for CASSQDLSGGAYNEQFF.

The rearrangement links TRBV6-2 or TRBV6-3 to TRBJ2-5; D possibly corresponds to TRBD1 (7 bases). Looked up from germline, CDR1 is MNHEY and CDR2 is SVGEGT. The CDR3 length is 16 residues. Trimming took 2 bases from V and 2 from J, leaving 15 bases between them. The chain's CDR3 is CASSYGGRGAQETQYF. The CDR3 DNA sequence: TGTGCCAGCAGTTACGGAGGCAGGGGGGCACAAGAGACCCAGTACTTC.

V is TRBV11-2 and J is TRBJ1-1, with D tentatively TRBD1 (6 bases). The length of the CDR3 is 14 residues. Trimming stripped 5 bases from V and 5 bases from J, with 15 bases between. Germline V CDR1 and CDR2: SGHAT, FQNNGV. The CDR3 sequence: CASSPNRVGTEAFF. CDR3 sequence (DNA): TGTGCCAGCAGCCCCAACAGGGTGGGGACTGAAGCTTTCTTT.

The chain employs TRBV19 and TRBJ1-2; no clear D gene. V shed 3 bases and J shed 4 bases, with 9 bases lying between them. The CDR3 loop spans 13 amino acids. Germline lookup yields CDR1 LNHDA and CDR2 SQIVND (reference sequence). CDR3 DNA: TGTGCCAGTAGTATTGGCGGCTCCTATGGCTACACCTTC. This codes for CASSIGGSYGYTF.

The rearrangement links TRBV4-2 to TRBJ1-1; D may be TRBD1 (5 bases). Germline lookup yields CDR1 LGHNA and CDR2 YNFKEQ. The CDR3 consists of 14 residues. The V gene lost 0 bases and the J gene lost 10 bases, with 15 bases spanning the gap. The CDR3 spells CASSQERYQGGAFF. In DNA form, the CDR3 reads TGTGCCAGCAGCCAAGAAAGATATCAGGGAGGAGCTTTCTTT.

The V gene is TRBV30, the J gene TRBJ1-5; no firm D call. The CDR3 loop spans 14 amino acids. CDR1 is GTSNPN and CDR2 is SVGIG in the germline V gene (reference sequence). The ends were cut back, 2 bases at V and 0 bases at J, with 8 bases in the middle. CDR3 protein: CAWSWRNSNQPQHF. The CDR3 bases are TGTGCCTGGAGTTGGCGGAATAGCAATCAGCCCCAGCATTTT.

The rearrangement joins TRBV4-3 to TRBJ2-7; possible D gene TRBD2, 5 bases. Looked up from germline, CDR1 is LGHNA and CDR2 is YSLEER. The CDR3 length is 13 residues. Trimming took 0 bases from V and 9 from J, leaving 12 bases between them. DNA for the CDR3: TGCGCCAGCAGCCAAGACGGGAATTCTGCGCAGTACTTC. This encodes CASSQDGNSAQYF.

The chain employs TRBV10-3 and TRBJ1-1, with D unclear. V shed 4 bases and J shed 6 bases, with 9 bases lying between them. Germline V gives CDR1 ENHRY, CDR2 SYGVKD. The CDR3 extends over 12 amino acids. Here the CDR3 reads CAISGLGAEAFF. The CDR3 DNA reads TGTGCCATCAGTGGGCTCGGAGCTGAAGCTTTCTTT.